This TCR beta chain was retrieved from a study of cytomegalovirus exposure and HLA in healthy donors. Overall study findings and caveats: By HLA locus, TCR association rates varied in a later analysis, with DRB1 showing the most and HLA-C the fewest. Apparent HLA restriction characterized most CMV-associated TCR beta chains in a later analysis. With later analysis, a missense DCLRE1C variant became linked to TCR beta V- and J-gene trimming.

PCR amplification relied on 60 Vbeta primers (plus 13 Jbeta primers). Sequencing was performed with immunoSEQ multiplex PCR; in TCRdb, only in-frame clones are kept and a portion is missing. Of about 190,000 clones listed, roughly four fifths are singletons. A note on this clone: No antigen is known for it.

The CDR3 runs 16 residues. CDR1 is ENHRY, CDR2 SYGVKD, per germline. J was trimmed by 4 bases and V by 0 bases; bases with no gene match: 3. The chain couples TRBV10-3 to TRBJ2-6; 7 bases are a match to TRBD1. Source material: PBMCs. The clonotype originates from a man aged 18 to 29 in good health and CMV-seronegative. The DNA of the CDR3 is TGTGCCATCAGTGAGTCGGTGGGACAGGGGGCCAACGTCCTGACTTTC. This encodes CAISESVGQGANVLTF.